Listed below are T cell receptor beta chains from one sample, sequenced in a study of cytomegalovirus exposure and HLA in healthy donors. Measured with immunoSEQ multiplex PCR; TCRdb has only the in-frame clones, and not every one. The sample consists of about 140,000 clones, 80% of them appearing once. Sequenced material: PBMCs. These receptors were taken from a male donor in good health and CMV-seronegative. Each CDR3 is given with its conserved first and last residue. The order of the fields is clone size, V gene, D gene, J gene, CDR3 DNA, CDR3 protein. D genes are given only for firm matches. Clone size is shown for a subset of rows, as once, few, many or a class of expanded clone.

>few|TRBV6-5|NA|TRBJ1-6
TGTGCCGCGGGGGGAGGGTTAAGCTCACCCCTCCACTTT
CAAGGGLSSPLHF
>once|TRBV4-3|NA|TRBJ1-5
TGCGCCAGCAGCCAAGTGACAGGTTTTAATCAGCCCCAGCATTTT
CASSQVTGFNQPQHF
>NA|TRBV27|NA|TRBJ1-5
TGTGCCAGCAGTCGAGGTGGCTCCAATCAGCCCCAGCATTTT
CASSRGGSNQPQHF
>NA|TRBV7-7|NA|TRBJ2-7
TGTGCTAGCAGCCCGACAGGAGTCCACGAGCAGTACTTC
CASSPTGVHEQYF
>NA|TRBV5-4|TRBD1|TRBJ1-5
TGTGCCAGCAACATAAAAGAAAGAAGACAGGGGCGGCATTTT
CASNIKERRQGRHF
>few|TRBV20-1|NA|TRBJ1-2
TGCAGTGCGCCTCTAGGGGTTGGCTACACCTTC
CSAPLGVGYTF
>NA|TRBV5-1|TRBD2|TRBJ2-5
TGCGCCAGCAGCTTGGTCGCGGGGGAGGGAGAGACCCAGTACTTC
CASSLVAGEGETQYF
>NA|TRBV18|NA|TRBJ2-7
TGTGCCAGCTCACCGGGAAAGGGGGAATACGAGCAGTACTTC
CASSPGKGEYEQYF
>NA|TRBV28|TRBD1|TRBJ2-7
TGTGCCAGCAGTTTACCGGGACAGGGCTACGAGCAGTACTTC
CASSLPGQGYEQYF
>once|TRBV30|NA|TRBJ1-2
TGTGCCTGGCGGGACTTCTGGGGCTACACCTTC
CAWRDFWGYTF
>NA|TRBV27|TRBD1|TRBJ2-1
TGTGCCAGCAGTTCACTCCGGGACAGGGACTACAATGAGCAGTTCTTC
CASSSLRDRDYNEQFF
>NA|TRBV19|NA|TRBJ1-2
TGTGCCGGAAGGAACACACAGAGCCTCTATGGCTACACCTTC
CAGRNTQSLYGYTF